This TCR beta chain was captured in a study of blood T cell repertoires in COVID-19. Study-wide background: From the United States, Italy and Spain came samples of acute and convalescent COVID-19. From T cells, B-cell-depleted T cells, or PBMCs came the material, which was cDNA or gDNA.

Per the germline V gene, CDR1 is MNHEY and CDR2 is SVGAGI. The CDR3 length is 14 residues. V gave up 2 bases and J gave up 6 bases, with 13 bases separating them. Original methodology: How many nucleated cells were present was estimated from reference gene primer amplification. Produced via immunoSEQ multiplex PCR; TCRdb's table is partial and in-frame only. Clonal size and the V and J genes are those of that table, whereas D and trimming came from the DNA. The repertoire holds 25,000 to 35,000 clones, with 85% to 90% as singletons. The chain employs TRBV6-5 and TRBJ1-1, with D perhaps TRBD1 (6 bases). The sequencing input was peripheral blood. The sequence derives from a human donor in a cohort sampled during active COVID-19. CDR3 sequence reads: CASSYDRWSAEAFF. CDR3 DNA sequence: TGTGCCAGCAGTTACGACAGGTGGAGCGCTGAAGCTTTCTTT.